Only one count was recorded for the clone carrying this T cell receptor beta chain. The sample comes from a study of T cell repertoires in ileal Crohn's disease. Assay used: immunoSEQ multiplex PCR; TCRdb lists only in-frame clones, some missing. The sample includes 6,000 or so clones, 95% of them seen just once. The receptor's source is an adult with Crohn's disease. Sample: ileal tissue.

CDR3 amino acids: CASSTGGMNTEAFF. Here the CDR3 DNA reads TGTGCCAGCAGTACAGGGGGCATGAACACTGAAGCTTTCTTT. This sequence joins TRBV6-1 and TRBJ1-1; 9 nucleotides match TRBD1. In germline, CDR1 is MNHNS, CDR2 SASEGT. Trimming removed 5 bases from V and 0 bases from J; junction bases left unmatched: 1. The CDR3 extends over 14 amino acids.